The 2 T cell receptor beta chains listed next were all sequenced from one sample in a study of cytomegalovirus exposure and HLA in healthy donors. The PCR employed 60 Vbeta primers together with 13 Jbeta primers. Produced via immunoSEQ multiplex PCR; TCRdb's table is partial and in-frame only. The sample holds about 160,000 clones, roughly 80% seen once. Input material: PBMCs. The receptor source for this set is a girl aged 2 to 10 in good health and CMV-seropositive.

The chain carries TRBV5-1 and TRBJ2-7, with a weak D call TRBD2 (6 bases). Germline assignment: CDR1 SGHRS and CDR2 YFSETQ. Trimming pared 0 bases from V and 1 base from J, leaving 14 bases between. This CDR3 is built from 16 residues. In DNA, the CDR3 is TGCGCCAGCAGCTTGGCTATAGCGGTACGATCCTACGAGCAGTACTTC. Protein sequence: CASSLAIAVRSYEQYF.

This clone was picked up one time. The J gene is TRBJ2-1, the V gene TRBV28; 11 nucleotides match TRBD1. The CDR3 is 17 residues long. CDR1 and CDR2 (germline): MDHEN, SYDVKM. V dropped 4 bases and J dropped 4; count of bases not matched to a gene: 9. CDR3 sequence: CASSSFGTGGTYNEQFF. For the CDR3, the DNA is TGTGCCAGCAGTTCGTTCGGGACAGGGGGTACATACAATGAGCAGTTCTTC.